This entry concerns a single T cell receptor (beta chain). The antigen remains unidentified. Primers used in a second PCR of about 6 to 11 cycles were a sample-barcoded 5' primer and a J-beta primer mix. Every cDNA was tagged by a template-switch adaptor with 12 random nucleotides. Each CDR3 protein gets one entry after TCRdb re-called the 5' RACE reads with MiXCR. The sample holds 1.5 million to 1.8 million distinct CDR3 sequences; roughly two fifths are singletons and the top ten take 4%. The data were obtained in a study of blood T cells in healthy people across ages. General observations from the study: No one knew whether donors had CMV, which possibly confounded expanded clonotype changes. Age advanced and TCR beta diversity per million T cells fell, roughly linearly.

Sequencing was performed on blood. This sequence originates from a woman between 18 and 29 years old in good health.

Here the CDR3 DNA reads TGTGCCACCAGTGACGGAATCTCCGGGACTAGGGGTACGCAGTATTTT. The encoded protein is CATSDGISGTRGTQYF. The rearrangement joins TRBV24-1 to TRBJ2-3; 8 bases agree with TRBD2. Germline V gene lookup returns CDR1 KGHDR and CDR2 SFDVKD. The length of the CDR3 is 16 residues. With V trimmed by 4 bases and J by 8 bases, 13 bases remained unmatched.